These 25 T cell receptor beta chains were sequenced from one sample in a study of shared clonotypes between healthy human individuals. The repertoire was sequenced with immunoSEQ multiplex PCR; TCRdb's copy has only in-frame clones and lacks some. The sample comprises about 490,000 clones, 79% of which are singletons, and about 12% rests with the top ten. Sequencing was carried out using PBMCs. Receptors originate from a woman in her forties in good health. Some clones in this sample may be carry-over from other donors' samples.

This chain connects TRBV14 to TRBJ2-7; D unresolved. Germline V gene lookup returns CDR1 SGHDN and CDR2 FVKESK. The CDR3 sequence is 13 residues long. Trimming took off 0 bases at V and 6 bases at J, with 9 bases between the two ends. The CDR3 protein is CASSQELFGEQYF. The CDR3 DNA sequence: TGTGCCAGCAGCCAAGAGTTATTCGGCGAGCAGTACTTC.

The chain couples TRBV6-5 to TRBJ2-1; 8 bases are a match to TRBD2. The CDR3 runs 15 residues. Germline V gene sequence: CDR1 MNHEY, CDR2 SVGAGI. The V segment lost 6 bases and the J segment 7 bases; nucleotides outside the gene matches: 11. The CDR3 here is CASRGGAGAWNEQFF. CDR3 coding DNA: TGTGCCAGCAGGGGGGGAGCGGGAGCGTGGAATGAGCAGTTCTTC.

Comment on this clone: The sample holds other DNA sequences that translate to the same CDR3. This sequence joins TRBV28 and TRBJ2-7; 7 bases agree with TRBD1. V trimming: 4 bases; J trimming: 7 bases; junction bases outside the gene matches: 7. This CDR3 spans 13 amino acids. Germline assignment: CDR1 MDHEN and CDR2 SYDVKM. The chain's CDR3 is CASSSAGGREQYF. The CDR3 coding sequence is TGTGCCAGCAGTTCGGCAGGGGGTCGGGAGCAGTACTTC.

CDR3 bases: TGCAGCGTTGAAGGTGATCCCAATGAAAAACTGTTTTTT. It codes for CSVEGDPNEKLFF. V gene TRBV29-1 combines with J gene TRBJ1-4; D not resolved. Per germline, CDR1 SQVTM and CDR2 ANQGSEA. This CDR3 is built from 13 residues. The germline V and J ends were trimmed by 1 base and 5 bases, with 8 bases remaining between them. Based on the CDR3 plus reference TRBV29-1 and TRBJ1-4, the full variable domain is SAVISQKPSRDICQRGTSLTIQCQVDSQVTMMFWYRQQPGQSLTLIATANQGSEATYESGFVIDKFPISRPNLTFSTLTVSNMSPEDSSIYLCSVEGDPNEKLFFGSGTQLSVL.

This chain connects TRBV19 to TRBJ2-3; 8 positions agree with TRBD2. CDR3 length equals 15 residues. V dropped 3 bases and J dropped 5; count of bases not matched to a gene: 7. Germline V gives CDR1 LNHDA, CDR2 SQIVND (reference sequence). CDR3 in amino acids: CASSMSGLAGDTQYF. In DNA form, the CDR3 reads TGTGCCAGTAGTATGAGTGGGCTAGCGGGAGATACGCAGTATTTT.

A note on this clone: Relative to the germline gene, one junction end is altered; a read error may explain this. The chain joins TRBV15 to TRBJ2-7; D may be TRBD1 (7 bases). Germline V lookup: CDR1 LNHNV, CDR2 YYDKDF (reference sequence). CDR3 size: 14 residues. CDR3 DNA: TGTGCCATCAGCAGGGCAGGGGGGCCCTACGAGCAGTACTTC. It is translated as CAISRAGGPYEQYF.

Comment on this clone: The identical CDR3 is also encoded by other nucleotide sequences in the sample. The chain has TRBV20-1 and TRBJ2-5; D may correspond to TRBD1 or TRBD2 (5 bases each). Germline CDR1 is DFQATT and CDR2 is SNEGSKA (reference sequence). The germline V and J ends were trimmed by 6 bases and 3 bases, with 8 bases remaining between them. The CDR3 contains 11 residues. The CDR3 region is CSALGEETQYF. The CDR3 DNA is TGCAGTGCGCTGGGGGAAGAGACCCAGTACTTC.

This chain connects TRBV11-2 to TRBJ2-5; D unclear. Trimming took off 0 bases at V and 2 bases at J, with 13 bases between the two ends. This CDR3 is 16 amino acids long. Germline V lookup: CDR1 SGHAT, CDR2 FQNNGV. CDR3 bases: TGTGCCAGCAGCTTAGATCTAAGTAGGGAACAAGAGACCCAGTACTTC. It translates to CASSLDLSREQETQYF. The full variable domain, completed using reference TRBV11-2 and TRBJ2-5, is EAGVAQSPRYKIIEKRQSVAFWCNPISGHATLYWYQQILGQGPKLLIQFQNNGVVDDSQLPKDRFSAERLKGVDSTLKIQPAKLEDSAVYLCASSLDLSREQETQYFGPGTRLLVL.

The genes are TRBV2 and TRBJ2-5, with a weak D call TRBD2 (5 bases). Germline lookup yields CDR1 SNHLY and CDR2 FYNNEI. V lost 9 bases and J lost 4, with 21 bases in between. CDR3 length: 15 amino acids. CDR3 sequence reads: CARALSGSGGETQYF. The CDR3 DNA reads TGTGCCAGGGCCCTCTCGGGATCTGGTGGAGAGACCCAGTACTTC.

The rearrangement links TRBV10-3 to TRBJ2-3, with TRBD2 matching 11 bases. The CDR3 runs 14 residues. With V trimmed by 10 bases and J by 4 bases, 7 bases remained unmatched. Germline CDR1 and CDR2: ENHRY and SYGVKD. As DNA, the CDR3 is TGTGCCACCATAGCGGGAGGGCCCTCAGATACGCAGTATTTT. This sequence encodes CATIAGGPSDTQYF.

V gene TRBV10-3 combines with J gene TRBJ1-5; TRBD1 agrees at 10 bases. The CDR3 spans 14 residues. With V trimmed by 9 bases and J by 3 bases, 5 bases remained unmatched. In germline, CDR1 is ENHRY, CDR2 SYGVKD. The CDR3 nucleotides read TGTGCCATTTCGGACAGGGGGATCAATCAGCCCCAGCATTTT. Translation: CAISDRGINQPQHF.

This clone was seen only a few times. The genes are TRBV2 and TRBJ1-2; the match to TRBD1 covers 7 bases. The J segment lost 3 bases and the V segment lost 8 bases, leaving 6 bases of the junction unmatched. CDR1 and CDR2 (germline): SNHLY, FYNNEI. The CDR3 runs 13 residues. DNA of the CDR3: TGTGCCAGCCAGGGGCAGGGGGACTATGGCTACACCTTC. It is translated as CASQGQGDYGYTF.

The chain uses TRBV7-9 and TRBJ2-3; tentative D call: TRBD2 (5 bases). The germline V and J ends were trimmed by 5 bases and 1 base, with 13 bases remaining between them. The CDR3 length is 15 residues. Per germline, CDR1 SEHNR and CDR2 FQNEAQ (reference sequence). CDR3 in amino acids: CASSPWGERTDTQYF. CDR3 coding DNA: TGTGCCAGCAGCCCCTGGGGAGAACGCACAGATACGCAGTATTTT.

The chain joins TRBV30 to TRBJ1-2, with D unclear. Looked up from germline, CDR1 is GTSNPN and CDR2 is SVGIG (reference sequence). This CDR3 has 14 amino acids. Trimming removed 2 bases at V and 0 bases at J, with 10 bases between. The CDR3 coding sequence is TGTGCCTGGAGTCGCGGCACTTCTAACTATGGCTACACCTTC. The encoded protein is CAWSRGTSNYGYTF.

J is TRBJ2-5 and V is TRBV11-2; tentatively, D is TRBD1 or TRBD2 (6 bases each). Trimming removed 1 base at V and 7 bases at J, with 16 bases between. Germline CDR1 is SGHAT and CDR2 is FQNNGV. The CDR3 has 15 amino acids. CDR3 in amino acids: CASSLVPTKGGTQYF. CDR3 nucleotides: TGTGCCAGCAGCTTAGTCCCCACTAAGGGGGGGACCCAGTACTTC. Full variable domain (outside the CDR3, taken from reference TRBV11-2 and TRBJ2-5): EAGVAQSPRYKIIEKRQSVAFWCNPISGHATLYWYQQILGQGPKLLIQFQNNGVVDDSQLPKDRFSAERLKGVDSTLKIQPAKLEDSAVYLCASSLVPTKGGTQYFGPGTRLLVL.

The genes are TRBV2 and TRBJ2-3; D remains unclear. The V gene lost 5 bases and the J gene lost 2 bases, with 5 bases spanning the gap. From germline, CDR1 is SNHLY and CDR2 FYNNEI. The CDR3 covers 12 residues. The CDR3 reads CASSLDTDTQYF. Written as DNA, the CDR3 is TGTGCCAGCAGTCTTGACACAGATACGCAGTATTTT.

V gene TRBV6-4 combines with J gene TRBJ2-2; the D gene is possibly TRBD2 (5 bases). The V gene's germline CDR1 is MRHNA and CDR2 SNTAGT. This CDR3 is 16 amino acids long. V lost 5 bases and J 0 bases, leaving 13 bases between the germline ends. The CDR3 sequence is CASSLYAGSNTGELFF. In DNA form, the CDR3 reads TGTGCCAGCAGTCTGTATGCGGGCTCGAACACCGGGGAGCTGTTTTTT.

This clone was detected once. This chain's CDR3 is CASSLDSRATEAFF. CDR3 bases: TGTGCCAGCAGCTTGGATTCTCGGGCCACTGAAGCTTTCTTT. This chain links TRBV5-4 with TRBJ1-1; D ambiguous. The V gene lost 0 bases and the J gene lost 4 bases, with 10 bases spanning the gap. The CDR3 is made up of 14 amino acids. CDR1 and CDR2 (germline): SGHNT, YYREEE (reference sequence).

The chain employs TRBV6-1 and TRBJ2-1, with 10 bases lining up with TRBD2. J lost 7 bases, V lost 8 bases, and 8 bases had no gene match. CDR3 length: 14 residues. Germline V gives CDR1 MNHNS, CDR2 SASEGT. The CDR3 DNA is TGTGCCAGCGCTGCTAGCGGGAGTGGGAATGAGCAGTTCTTC. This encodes CASAASGSGNEQFF.

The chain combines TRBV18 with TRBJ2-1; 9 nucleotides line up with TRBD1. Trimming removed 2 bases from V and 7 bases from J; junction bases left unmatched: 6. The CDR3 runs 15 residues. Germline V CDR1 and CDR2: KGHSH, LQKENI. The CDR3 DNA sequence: TGTGCCAGCTCACCAGAGACAGGGGGTTATAATGAGCAGTTCTTC. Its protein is CASSPETGGYNEQFF.

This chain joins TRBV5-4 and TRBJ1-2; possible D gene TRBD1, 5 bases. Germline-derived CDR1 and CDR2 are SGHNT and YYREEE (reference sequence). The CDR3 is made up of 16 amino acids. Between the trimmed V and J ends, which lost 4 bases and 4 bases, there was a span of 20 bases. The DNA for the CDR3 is TGTGCCAGCAGCACCGCCGGGACCGTGGACCTCTATGGCTACACCTTC. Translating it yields CASSTAGTVDLYGYTF. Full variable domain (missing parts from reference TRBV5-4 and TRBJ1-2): ETGVTQSPTHLIKTRGQQVTLRCSSQSGHNTVSWYQQALGQGPQFIFQYYREEENGRGNFPPRFSGLQFPNYSSELNVNALELDDSALYLCASSTAGTVDLYGYTFGSGTRLTVV.

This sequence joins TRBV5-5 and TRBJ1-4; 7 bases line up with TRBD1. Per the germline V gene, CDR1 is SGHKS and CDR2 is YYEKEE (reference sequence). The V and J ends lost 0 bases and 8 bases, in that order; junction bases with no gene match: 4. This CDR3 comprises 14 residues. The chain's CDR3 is CASSLGGGGEKLFF. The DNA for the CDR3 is TGTGCCAGCAGCTTGGGAGGGGGCGGCGAAAAACTGTTTTTT.

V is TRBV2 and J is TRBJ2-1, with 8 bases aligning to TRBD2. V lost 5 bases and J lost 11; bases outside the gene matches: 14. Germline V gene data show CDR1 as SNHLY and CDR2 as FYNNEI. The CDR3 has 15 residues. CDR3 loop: CASSFFGDSGTKQFF. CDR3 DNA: TGTGCCAGCAGTTTCTTTGGGGATAGCGGGACGAAGCAGTTCTTC.

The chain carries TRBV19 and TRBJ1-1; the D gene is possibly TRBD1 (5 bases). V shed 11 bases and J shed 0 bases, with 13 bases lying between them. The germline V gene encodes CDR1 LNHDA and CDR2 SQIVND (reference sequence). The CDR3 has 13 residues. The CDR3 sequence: CASLGRMNTEAFF. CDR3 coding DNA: TGTGCCTCCCTGGGACGGATGAACACTGAAGCTTTCTTT.

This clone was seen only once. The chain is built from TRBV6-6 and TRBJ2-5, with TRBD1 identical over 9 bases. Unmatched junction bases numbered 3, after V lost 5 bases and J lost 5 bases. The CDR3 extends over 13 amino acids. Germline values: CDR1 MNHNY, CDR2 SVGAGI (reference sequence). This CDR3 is CASSTTGGETQYF. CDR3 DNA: TGTGCCAGCAGTACGACAGGGGGGGAGACCCAGTACTTC.